The rows below give T cell receptor beta chains drawn from one sample of a study of T cells in narcolepsy. Assay used: immunoSEQ multiplex PCR; TCRdb lists only in-frame clones, some missing. The sample records tens of thousands of clones, 84% being singletons. What was sequenced was CD45RA- memory CD4+ T cells from PBMCs. The receptors were sampled from a human donor with narcolepsy. Each CDR3 is given with its conserved first and last residue. Each record gives: D gene, V gene, J gene, clone size, CDR3 protein, CDR3 DNA. The D gene is left open where the match is weak. Size is omitted from some rows. Given values are once, few, many or a class for expanded clones.

d_call: -; v_call: TRBV10-3; j_call: TRBJ2-1; clone_size: -; cdr3_aa: CATKPLASEYNEQFF; cdr3_nt: TGTGCCACCAAGCCTTTGGCTAGCGAGTACAATGAGCAGTTCTTC
d_call: -; v_call: TRBV4-2; j_call: TRBJ1-1; clone_size: -; cdr3_aa: CASSQVDNSGTEAFF; cdr3_nt: TGTGCCAGCAGCCAGGTGGACAATTCGGGCACTGAAGCTTTCTTT
d_call: -; v_call: TRBV5-1; j_call: TRBJ2-3; clone_size: -; cdr3_aa: CASSLDGGSTDTQYF; cdr3_nt: TGCGCCAGCAGCTTGGATGGCGGGAGCACAGATACGCAGTATTTT
d_call: -; v_call: TRBV7-9; j_call: TRBJ1-3; clone_size: -; cdr3_aa: CASTIPGGRSDTIYF; cdr3_nt: TGTGCCAGCACCATTCCTGGGGGTCGAAGCGACACCATATATTTT
d_call: -; v_call: TRBV5-1; j_call: TRBJ2-5; clone_size: -; cdr3_aa: CASGVGEETQYF; cdr3_nt: TGCGCCAGCGGGGTCGGAGAAGAGACCCAGTACTTC
d_call: -; v_call: TRBV12-2; j_call: TRBJ2-7; clone_size: -; cdr3_aa: CASRFVGLAGGYEQYF; cdr3_nt: TGTGCAAGTCGCTTTGTGGGGCTAGCGGGAGGCTACGAGCAGTACTTC
d_call: -; v_call: TRBV5-1; j_call: TRBJ1-5; clone_size: few; cdr3_aa: CASSLGGTNYQPQHF; cdr3_nt: TGCGCCAGCAGCTTGGGCGGGACAAACTATCAGCCCCAGCATTTT
d_call: -; v_call: TRBV29-1; j_call: TRBJ1-1; clone_size: -; cdr3_aa: CSVSNGGVNTEAFF; cdr3_nt: TGCAGCGTTTCGAATGGGGGGGTGAACACTGAAGCTTTCTTT
d_call: TRBD2; v_call: TRBV2; j_call: TRBJ2-3; clone_size: -; cdr3_aa: CASSERLAGVGDTQYF; cdr3_nt: TGTGCCAGCAGTGAAAGGCTAGCGGGAGTGGGGGATACGCAGTATTTT
d_call: -; v_call: TRBV5-6; j_call: TRBJ2-2; clone_size: few; cdr3_aa: CASSSERKLNTGELFF; cdr3_nt: TGTGCCAGCAGCTCGGAGCGGAAACTGAACACCGGGGAGCTGTTTTTT
d_call: -; v_call: TRBV28; j_call: TRBJ1-2; clone_size: -; cdr3_aa: CASSFRDRGSPNYGYTF; cdr3_nt: TGTGCCAGCAGTTTCCGGGACCGCGGGTCTCCTAACTATGGCTACACCTTC
d_call: TRBD2; v_call: TRBV29-1; j_call: TRBJ2-2; clone_size: -; cdr3_aa: CSVSSGSTNTGELFF; cdr3_nt: TGCAGCGTCTCTAGCGGGAGCACAAACACCGGGGAGCTGTTTTTT
d_call: TRBD1; v_call: TRBV10-3; j_call: TRBJ2-7; clone_size: few; cdr3_aa: CAISEAGQGVHEQYF; cdr3_nt: TGTGCCATCAGTGAGGCGGGACAGGGGGTCCACGAGCAGTACTTC
d_call: -; v_call: TRBV6-1; j_call: TRBJ1-1; clone_size: few; cdr3_aa: CASRAKVNSEAFF; cdr3_nt: TGTGCCAGCAGGGCGAAAGTGAACTCTGAAGCTTTCTTT
d_call: -; v_call: TRBV29-1; j_call: TRBJ2-3; clone_size: -; cdr3_aa: CSVNIQGSTDTQYF; cdr3_nt: TGCAGCGTAAACATACAGGGAAGCACAGATACGCAGTATTTT
d_call: -; v_call: TRBV9; j_call: TRBJ1-5; clone_size: -; cdr3_aa: CASSVGIDSNQPQHF; cdr3_nt: TGTGCCAGCAGCGTTGGCATCGATAGCAATCAGCCCCAGCATTTT
d_call: -; v_call: TRBV28; j_call: TRBJ1-2; clone_size: -; cdr3_aa: CASTLAQGYDGYTF; cdr3_nt: TGTGCCAGCACCCTAGCCCAGGGTTACGATGGCTACACCTTC
d_call: -; v_call: TRBV4-1; j_call: TRBJ2-7; clone_size: -; cdr3_aa: CASSQVAGREQYF; cdr3_nt: TGCGCCAGCAGCCAAGTTGCAGGTCGGGAGCAGTACTTC
d_call: -; v_call: TRBV18; j_call: TRBJ1-1; clone_size: -; cdr3_aa: CASSPPSRAGTEAFF; cdr3_nt: TGTGCCAGCTCACCACCAAGCCGGGCTGGGACTGAAGCTTTCTTT
d_call: TRBD2; v_call: TRBV7-8; j_call: TRBJ2-2; clone_size: -; cdr3_aa: CASSLRGVPTGELFF; cdr3_nt: TGTGCCAGCAGCTTACGGGGGGTACCCACCGGGGAGCTGTTTTTT
d_call: -; v_call: TRBV28; j_call: TRBJ2-2; clone_size: -; cdr3_aa: CASREGSYTGELFF; cdr3_nt: TGTGCCAGCAGGGAGGGCTCCTACACCGGGGAGCTGTTTTTT
d_call: -; v_call: TRBV19; j_call: TRBJ2-5; clone_size: -; cdr3_aa: CASSRKGLLVGETQYF; cdr3_nt: TGTGCCAGTAGTCGGAAGGGACTCCTGGTAGGGGAGACCCAGTACTTC
d_call: TRBD1; v_call: TRBV19; j_call: TRBJ2-7; clone_size: -; cdr3_aa: CASSMNGQGIHEQYF; cdr3_nt: TGTGCCAGTAGCATGAACGGACAGGGGATCCACGAGCAGTACTTC
d_call: TRBD1; v_call: TRBV29-1; j_call: TRBJ2-3; clone_size: -; cdr3_aa: CSVESGQGGYGHQYF; cdr3_nt: TGCAGCGTTGAGTCGGGACAGGGGGGATACGGGCATCAGTATTTT
d_call: -; v_call: TRBV7-9; j_call: TRBJ2-1; clone_size: -; cdr3_aa: CASSLSGRSYNEQFF; cdr3_nt: TGTGCCAGCAGTTTATCGGGCCGTTCCTACAATGAGCAGTTCTTC
d_call: TRBD2; v_call: TRBV5-4; j_call: TRBJ2-1; clone_size: -; cdr3_aa: CASSSGTRITEQFF; cdr3_nt: TGTGCCAGCAGCTCCGGGACTAGGATCACTGAGCAGTTCTTC
d_call: TRBD2; v_call: TRBV4-3; j_call: TRBJ2-1; clone_size: -; cdr3_aa: CASSPLAGDLDEQFF; cdr3_nt: TGCGCCAGCAGCCCTCTAGCGGGAGATTTGGATGAGCAGTTCTTC
d_call: TRBD2; v_call: TRBV6-6; j_call: TRBJ2-1; clone_size: -; cdr3_aa: CASSYPSGRDNEQFF; cdr3_nt: TGTGCCAGCAGTTACCCCAGCGGGAGGGACAATGAGCAGTTCTTC
d_call: TRBD1; v_call: TRBV19; j_call: TRBJ1-2; clone_size: -; cdr3_aa: CASSPGTARNYGYTF; cdr3_nt: TGTGCCAGTAGTCCCGGGACAGCCCGGAACTATGGCTACACCTTC
d_call: -; v_call: TRBV18; j_call: TRBJ1-5; clone_size: once; cdr3_aa: CASSPDPRRPQHF; cdr3_nt: TGTGCCAGCTCACCAGACCCCCGGAGGCCCCAGCATTTT
d_call: -; v_call: TRBV27; j_call: TRBJ2-6; clone_size: once; cdr3_aa: CASIPRYRDLSGANVLTF; cdr3_nt: TGTGCCAGCATCCCCCGTTACAGGGACCTCTCTGGGGCCAACGTCCTGACTTTC
d_call: -; v_call: TRBV10-3; j_call: TRBJ1-5; clone_size: -; cdr3_aa: CAISEVKGFGQPQHF; cdr3_nt: TGTGCCATCAGTGAGGTCAAGGGTTTCGGGCAGCCCCAGCATTTT
d_call: -; v_call: TRBV9; j_call: TRBJ2-2; clone_size: -; cdr3_aa: CASSPSRGAWELFF; cdr3_nt: TGTGCCAGCAGCCCCTCCAGAGGGGCCTGGGAGCTGTTTTTT
d_call: -; v_call: TRBV11-2; j_call: TRBJ1-5; clone_size: -; cdr3_aa: CASSLGDSRPQHF; cdr3_nt: TGTGCCAGCAGCTTAGGAGACAGCCGGCCCCAGCATTTT
d_call: -; v_call: TRBV10-3; j_call: TRBJ2-5; clone_size: few; cdr3_aa: CAISPSTGDQETQYF; cdr3_nt: TGTGCCATCAGCCCCTCGACAGGAGACCAAGAGACCCAGTACTTC
d_call: -; v_call: TRBV14; j_call: TRBJ2-3; clone_size: -; cdr3_aa: CASSHYTRGGTDTQYF; cdr3_nt: TGTGCCAGCAGCCATTACACCAGGGGGGGCACAGATACGCAGTATTTT
d_call: TRBD2; v_call: TRBV6-5; j_call: TRBJ2-5; clone_size: few; cdr3_aa: CASRHPGTREETQYF; cdr3_nt: TGTGCCAGCAGGCACCCCGGGACTAGGGAAGAGACCCAGTACTTC
d_call: -; v_call: TRBV14; j_call: TRBJ2-5; clone_size: -; cdr3_aa: CASSRNPGAGETQYF; cdr3_nt: TGTGCCAGCAGCCGGAACCCAGGGGCCGGCGAGACCCAGTACTTC
d_call: TRBD2; v_call: TRBV5-4; j_call: TRBJ2-1; clone_size: once; cdr3_aa: CASSPELAGVINEQFF; cdr3_nt: TGTGCCAGCAGTCCTGAACTAGCGGGAGTTATCAATGAGCAGTTCTTC
d_call: TRBD2; v_call: TRBV28; j_call: TRBJ2-7; clone_size: -; cdr3_aa: CASNSLAGREQYF; cdr3_nt: TGTGCCAGCAATTCCCTAGCGGGGAGGGAGCAGTACTTC
d_call: -; v_call: TRBV7-2; j_call: TRBJ2-3; clone_size: -; cdr3_aa: CASSSWADTQYF; cdr3_nt: TGTGCCAGCAGCTCCTGGGCGGATACGCAGTATTTT
d_call: -; v_call: TRBV28; j_call: TRBJ2-3; clone_size: -; cdr3_aa: CASSFWNSQPGTDTQYF; cdr3_nt: TGTGCCAGCAGTTTTTGGAACTCCCAGCCTGGCACAGATACGCAGTATTTT
d_call: -; v_call: TRBV6-1; j_call: TRBJ2-7; clone_size: once; cdr3_aa: CASRRLTTYEQYF; cdr3_nt: TGTGCCAGCAGACGATTAACAACCTACGAGCAGTACTTC
d_call: -; v_call: TRBV4-2; j_call: TRBJ2-1; clone_size: -; cdr3_aa: CASSLAGAGRWREQFF; cdr3_nt: TGTGCCAGCAGCCTGGCCGGAGCGGGCCGGTGGCGGGAGCAGTTCTTC
d_call: -; v_call: TRBV27; j_call: TRBJ2-1; clone_size: -; cdr3_aa: CASGGREKFF; cdr3_nt: TGTGCCAGCGGGGGCAGGGAAAAGTTCTTC
d_call: -; v_call: TRBV5-6; j_call: TRBJ1-1; clone_size: -; cdr3_aa: CASSLVTGRTEAFF; cdr3_nt: TGTGCCAGCAGCTTGGTAACGGGGAGGACTGAAGCTTTCTTT
d_call: -; v_call: TRBV7-8; j_call: TRBJ2-3; clone_size: -; cdr3_aa: CASSFTGLRTDTQYF; cdr3_nt: TGTGCCAGCAGCTTTACAGGGCTCCGTACAGATACGCAGTATTTT
d_call: -; v_call: TRBV11-3; j_call: TRBJ2-6; clone_size: -; cdr3_aa: CASSLEPGRSGANVLTF; cdr3_nt: TGTGCCAGCAGCTTAGAGCCAGGCCGCTCTGGGGCCAACGTCCTGACTTTC
d_call: TRBD1; v_call: TRBV7-2; j_call: TRBJ2-7; clone_size: -; cdr3_aa: CASSFERDRIYEQYF; cdr3_nt: TGTGCCAGCAGCTTTGAACGGGACAGGATATACGAGCAGTACTTC
d_call: TRBD1; v_call: TRBV5-1; j_call: TRBJ2-7; clone_size: -; cdr3_aa: CASSLEGTVLRYEQYF; cdr3_nt: TGCGCCAGCAGCTTGGAGGGGACAGTCCTCCGGTACGAGCAGTACTTC
d_call: -; v_call: TRBV7-9; j_call: TRBJ2-1; clone_size: -; cdr3_aa: CASSSRRQYNEQFF; cdr3_nt: TGTGCCAGCAGCTCTCGGAGGCAATACAATGAGCAGTTCTTC
d_call: -; v_call: TRBV6-5; j_call: TRBJ1-1; clone_size: -; cdr3_aa: CASSYPTPEAFF; cdr3_nt: TGTGCCAGCAGTTACCCGACCCCTGAAGCTTTCTTT
d_call: -; v_call: TRBV28; j_call: TRBJ2-1; clone_size: -; cdr3_aa: CASSLWGEQFF; cdr3_nt: TGTGCCAGCAGTTTATGGGGTGAGCAGTTCTTC
d_call: TRBD1; v_call: TRBV4-1; j_call: TRBJ1-2; clone_size: once; cdr3_aa: CASTEGGTGGVGYGYTF; cdr3_nt: TGCGCCAGCACCGAGGGGGGGACAGGGGGCGTAGGCTATGGCTACACCTTC